This T cell receptor beta chain emerged from a study of T cell responses to AZD1222 COVID-19 vaccine (dated by TCRdb to about 2021). In terms of the full investigation: Because spike-specific TCR depth and breadth did not differ between the two schedules, AZD1222 recipients who got a second dose at roughly 4 weeks were pooled with those who got a second dose at roughly 12 weeks. TCR sequencing was performed for 233 trial participants, of whom roughly 200 were given two doses of AZD1222 and some 26 were given two doses of MenACWY control vaccine. Trial participants were enrolled by age into 18-55, 56-69 and 70-plus year subgroups, with around 150, 28 and 57 TCR-sequenced participants respectively. The research as a whole found: Conclusions about previously exposed vaccinees are limited, since just five or six AZD1222 recipients were seropositive for SARS-CoV-2 at baseline. Because no samples from the day 14 peak response were available, repertoires could be characterized only after the peak T cell response. In the small 56-69-year group, the increase in depth fell short of significance, most likely because of low power. Vaccine-associated CD4 TCRs spanned the whole spike protein, with dominant responses in regions 160-218 and 743-854. Participants were mostly white British and included more females than males, and it was suggested by the authors that clonal diversity may have been underestimated. Spike-specific TCR breadth and depth rose significantly after two AZD1222 doses compared with day 0 and with MenACWY recipients. Nearly half of unique spike-specific TCRs reportedly recognized epitopes outside regions mutated in the B.1.351 and B.1.1.7 variants.

The CDR3 regions of human TCRbeta chains were subjected to immunosequencing. In the original analysis: TCRs in the repertoires were compared against a reference library of SARS-CoV-2-specific TCRs that had been generated with the MIRA antigen-specificity platform. Breadth was defined as the fraction of unique TCRs that were SARS-CoV-2-associated. Depth was defined as the fraction of total T cells that were SARS-CoV-2-associated. Using the MIRA data, each spike-specific TCR was mapped to the spike region that the TCR reacts to and placed in a CD4 or CD8 class. Log10-transformed breadth and depth values were compared by one-way ANOVA with Sidak's multiple comparisons tests. This immuneACCESS table, as held by TCRdb, lists in-frame sequences with V and J called but not all clones. Of the missing ones, under half trace to an unresolved V gene in checked studies; the others have no known cause. V and J calls and clone size are as listed in that table; D and trimming were resolved from the DNA. The sample yields roughly 160,000 clones; roughly 92% were counted once. Of the sample, 1.6% is held by the ten largest clones.

CDR1 and CDR2 are drawn from the germline V gene: SGHRS, YFSETQ. Its CDR3 holds 16 amino acids, cysteine through phenylalanine. Only CDR3 DNA remains: 48 bases, in frame from the first base. Germline trimming amounts to 1 base on V and 5 bases on J, with 8 as the count of junction bases outside the gene matches. The meaning of the sample's time point label: baseline before first vaccination. Samples from vaccinated people were obtained from the UK trials COV001 and COV002, which included a single-blind randomized controlled phase 2/3 trial of AZD1222 (ChAdOx1 nCoV-19) in healthy adults. For TCRbeta chain sequencing, PBMC samples were collected from trial participants at day 0 and at day 28 after the second dose. Comment on this clone: Its antigen remains unidentified. Base qualities are not at hand, and no much larger clone is one base apart.

The specimen comprised peripheral blood, sampled on day 0 of AZD1222 vaccination. The TCR was taken from an adult in good health. The chain is assembled from TRBV5-1 and TRBJ2-2, with 7 junctional bases fitting TRBD2. The DNA sequence is given as TGCGCCAGCAGCTTGCTCCAGCGGGGAAGGACCGGGGAGCTGTTTTTT. Translated, it reads CASSLLQRGRTGELFF.